The entry that follows covers one TCR beta chain sequence. Its cognate antigen is unknown. This specimen comes from a study of PD-1 blockade in classical Hodgkin lymphoma. Points from the study as a whole: When set against healthy donors, newly diagnosed patients were reported to show lower baseline TCR diversity. Patients with a complete response exhibited baseline diversity comparable to newly diagnosed patients.

Germline-derived CDR1 and CDR2 are MNHNS and SASEGT. The CDR3 length is 17 residues. Germline trimming cut 4 bases from V and 4 bases from J; bases unmatched to any gene: 13. The table came from immunoSEQ multiplex PCR; TCRdb's copy has only in-frame clones and leaves some out. The data contain about 31,000 clones, less than 90% of them seen just once; the ten biggest clones take up about 2.6%. Each patient relapsed following autologous stem cell transplantation, and prior brentuximab vedotin exposure differed. Negative selection with magnetic separation was used to purify CD4+ T cells from thawed PBMCs.

The sequence was collected from a human donor with classical Hodgkin lymphoma. The chain has TRBV6-1 and TRBJ1-5, with 7 bases aligning to TRBD1. The sequencing here drew on CD4+ T cells from blood, taken at baseline. The CDR3 bases are TGTGCCAGCAGTGGAACCGGGACAGCTTATGCGAATCAGCCCCAGCATTTT. This translates into CASSGTGTAYANQPQHF.